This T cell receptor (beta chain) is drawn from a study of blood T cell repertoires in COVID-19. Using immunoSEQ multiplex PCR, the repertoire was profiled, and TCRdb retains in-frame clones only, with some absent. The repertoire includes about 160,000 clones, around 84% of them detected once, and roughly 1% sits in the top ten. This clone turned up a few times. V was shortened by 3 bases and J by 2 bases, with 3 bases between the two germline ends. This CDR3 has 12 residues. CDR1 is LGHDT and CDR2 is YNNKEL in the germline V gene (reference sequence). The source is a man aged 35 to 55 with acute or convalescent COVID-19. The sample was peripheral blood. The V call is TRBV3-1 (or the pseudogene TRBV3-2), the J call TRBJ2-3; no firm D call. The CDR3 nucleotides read TGTGCCAGCAGCCATTACACAGATACGCAGTATTTT. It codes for CASSHYTDTQYF.